This TCR beta chain was captured by sequencing in a study of T cell repertoires in ileal Crohn's disease. In the study overall: Thiopurines (around ten) or anti-TNF agents (about 19) were given postoperatively to about half. Study findings and constraints: All patients with clonality above 26.8% had endoscopic recurrence. Mucosal expansions were suggested to be mainly CD8 T cells. Clonal expansions were more frequent in active smokers than non-smokers at surgery.

V gave up 4 bases and J gave up 3 bases; unmatched junction bases: 4. The CDR3 extends over 15 amino acids. Germline CDR1 and CDR2: SGHRS and YFSETQ. Details on this clone: The antigen is not known.

Assay: immunoSEQ multiplex PCR; the TCRdb copy retains only in-frame clones and omits some. The sample lists some 30,000 clones, just under 80% seen once, with 15% to 20% in the top ten. The sequenced sample consisted of ileal tissue. This chain connects TRBV5-1 to TRBJ2-2; TRBD1 matches at 9 bases. The sequence was collected from an adult with Crohn's disease. In DNA, the CDR3 is TGCGCCAGCAGCCGATGGACAGGGGACACCGGGGAGCTGTTTTTT. Encoded protein: CASSRWTGDTGELFF. The full variable domain, with the rest looked up from reference TRBV5-1 and TRBJ2-2, is KAGVTQTPRYLIKTRGQQVTLSCSPISGHRSVSWYQQTPGQGLQFLFEYFSETQRNKGNFPGRFSGRQFSNSRSEMNVSTLELGDSALYLCASSRWTGDTGELFFGEGSRLTVL.